The rows below give T cell receptor beta chains drawn from one sample of a study of beta chain features in type 1 diabetes. Profiling relied on immunoSEQ multiplex PCR, and the TCRdb table lists in-frame clones only, not all of them. The sample holds 970,000 or so clones, roughly a sixth seen once. Sample: naive CD4+ T cells from blood. The receptors here all came from a woman in her late teens or twenties in good health. Both conserved end residues are part of each CDR3. Fields, in order: clone size, CDR3 length, V gene, D gene, J gene, CDR3 DNA, CDR3 protein. D genes are given only for firm matches. Rows may omit the clone size; those that give it use once, few, many or a size class.

>.|14|TRBV4-1|.|TRBJ1-4
TGCGCCAGCAGTCGGACGGTGGGGAATGAAAAACTGTTTTTT
CASSRTVGNEKLFF
>few|14|TRBV9|.|TRBJ2-1
TGTGCCAGCAGCCCCGAGTTGGCCTCCAATGAGCAGTTCTTC
CASSPELASNEQFF
>.|15|TRBV18|TRBD1|TRBJ1-2
TGTGCCAGCTCACCACAAGAGACAGGGGGTTATGGCTACACCTTC
CASSPQETGGYGYTF
>.|16|TRBV5-1|.|TRBJ1-1
TGCGCCAGCAGCTTGGCCAACCAGATCCAGAACACTGAAGCTTTCTTT
CASSLANQIQNTEAFF
>.|14|TRBV7-9|.|TRBJ2-1
TGTGCCAGCAGCGACTCGAGCTCCTACAATGAGCAGTTCTTC
CASSDSSSYNEQFF
>few|15|TRBV2|.|TRBJ1-5
TGTGCCAGCAGGAACAGGGTTGGAGGCAATCAGCCCCAGCATTTT
CASRNRVGGNQPQHF
>few|13|TRBV5-6|.|TRBJ1-2
TGTGCCAGCAGCCCGGTAGCGACCTATGGCTACACCTTC
CASSPVATYGYTF
>few|16|TRBV7-6|.|TRBJ2-7
TGTGCCAGCAGCATACGATGGACAGCACTCTACGTTGAGCAGTACTTC
CASSIRWTALYVEQYF
>few|16|TRBV4-2|.|TRBJ2-1
TGTGCCAGCAGCCAAGATGCTATCGGGCCTCTCAATGAGCAGTTCTTC
CASSQDAIGPLNEQFF
>.|14|TRBV2|.|TRBJ2-3
TGTGCCAGCAGTGGGGTAGCTAGCACAGATACGCAGTATTTT
CASSGVASTDTQYF
>.|12|TRBV28|.|TRBJ1-2
TGTGCCACTCCTGACGGGAACTATGGCTACACCTTC
CATPDGNYGYTF
>.|13|TRBV10-3|.|TRBJ2-7
TGTGCCATCAGGGGTAGTTCGCACTACGAGCAGTACTTC
CAIRGSSHYEQYF
>.|14|TRBV5-1|.|TRBJ1-2
TGCGCCAGCAGCTTCGTGGATGAAACGTATGGCTACACCTTC
CASSFVDETYGYTF
>few|16|TRBV4-3|TRBD2|TRBJ2-1
TGCGCCAGCAGCCGAGTTGGGGCGGGAGGATTGAATGAGCAGTTCTTC
CASSRVGAGGLNEQFF
>few|15|TRBV9|.|TRBJ2-7
TGTGCCAGCAGCGTAGACGGTGTTAGCCACTACGAGCAGTACTTC
CASSVDGVSHYEQYF
>few|18|TRBV2|TRBD2|TRBJ2-7
TGTGCCAGCAGTGAAAGCCCTAGCGGGAGGTTTTTGAAATACGAGCAGTACTTC
CASSESPSGRFLKYEQYF
>.|13|TRBV28|.|TRBJ1-1
TGTGCCAGCAGTTTATCAGGGTCGGGTGAAGCTTTCTTT
CASSLSGSGEAFF
>few|13|TRBV7-9|.|TRBJ2-7
TGTGCCAGCAGCATCCCCCCACTATACGAGCAGTACTTC
CASSIPPLYEQYF
>few|13|TRBV7-2|TRBD1|TRBJ2-1
TGTGCCAGCAGCTTAGACAGGGGAAGTGAGCAGTTCTTC
CASSLDRGSEQFF
>.|17|TRBV5-5|TRBD2|TRBJ2-5
TGTGCCAGCAGCTTGGCGTCTAGCGGGAGGACCCAAGAGACCCAGTACTTC
CASSLASSGRTQETQYF
>.|11|TRBV20-1|.|TRBJ2-7
TGCAGTCGAGTATTAATGAACGAGCAGTACTTC
CSRVLMNEQYF
>.|14|TRBV6-5|.|TRBJ2-3
TGTGCCAGCAGTTATCGGCGGGACACAGATACGCAGTATTTT
CASSYRRDTDTQYF
>.|14|TRBV18|.|TRBJ2-1
TGTGCCAGCTCACCAAACAGGGACTACAATGAGCAGTTCTTC
CASSPNRDYNEQFF
>few|19|TRBV7-8|TRBD2|TRBJ2-1
TGTGCCAGCAGCTTAGCCATGACCTGGCTAGCGGGACTTTACAATGAGCAGTTCTTC
CASSLAMTWLAGLYNEQFF
>.|14|TRBV18|TRBD1|TRBJ1-4
TGTGCCAGCTCGAGGGACAGGTCAAATGAAAAACTGTTTTTT
CASSRDRSNEKLFF
>once|17|TRBV4-1|.|TRBJ2-4
TGCGCCAGCAGCCAAGATTCTCGAAACAGGGAGGTGAACATTCAGTACTTC
CASSQDSRNREVNIQYF
>.|16|TRBV5-1|TRBD1|TRBJ2-2
TGCGCCAGCAGCTTGGAAGGGACAGCCTACACCGGGGAGCTGTTTTTT
CASSLEGTAYTGELFF
>.|15|TRBV5-1|.|TRBJ2-1
TGCGCCAGCAGCTTCAGCGGCAGCTCCTACAATGAGCAGTTCTTC
CASSFSGSSYNEQFF
>few|14|TRBV9|.|TRBJ2-2
TGTGCCAGCACCGCACGTGAGAACACCGGGGAGCTGTTTTTT
CASTARENTGELFF
>few|15|TRBV28|TRBD1|TRBJ1-2
TGTGCCAGCAGAAGCCGGGACAGGGGCTTTCGTGGCTACACCTTC
CASRSRDRGFRGYTF
>few|16|TRBV15|TRBD2|TRBJ2-7
TGTGCCACCAGCAGAGGCCTGACTAGCGCGGCCTACGAGCAGTACTTC
CATSRGLTSAAYEQYF
>.|15|TRBV6-5|TRBD2|TRBJ2-1
TGTGCCAGCAGGGAGCGGGGGAGCTCCTACAATGAGCAGTTCTTC
CASRERGSSYNEQFF
>.|16|TRBV7-8|.|TRBJ2-3
TGTGCCAGCAGCGTAGACAGGTCCTCGAGCACAGATACGCAGTATTTT
CASSVDRSSSTDTQYF
>.|12|TRBV5-1|.|TRBJ2-1
TGCGCCAGCAGTGTCCAATGGAATGAGCAGTTCTTC
CASSVQWNEQFF
>once|18|TRBV11-2|.|TRBJ1-3
TGTGCCAGCAGCTTAGATCATTGGACATCGAGCTCTGGAAACACCATATATTTT
CASSLDHWTSSSGNTIYF
>few|12|TRBV2|TRBD1|TRBJ1-2
TGTGCCAGCATGGGGACAGCGCTAGGCTACACCTTC
CASMGTALGYTF
>.|12|TRBV25-1|TRBD1|TRBJ2-7
TGTGCCAGCAGTGATCGACAGGGCGAGCAGTACTTC
CASSDRQGEQYF
>few|10|TRBV20-1|.|TRBJ2-5
TGCAGTGCCAGAGACGAGACCCAGTACTTC
CSARDETQYF
>few|17|TRBV13|TRBD2|TRBJ2-1
TGTGCCAGCAGCTCCGTATTGTTTTCGGGAGGTCAGAATGAGCAGTTCTTC
CASSSVLFSGGQNEQFF
>few|14|TRBV7-9|.|TRBJ2-7
TGTGCCAGCAGCTTACTCGGGAACAGCTACGAGCAGTACTTC
CASSLLGNSYEQYF
>.|16|TRBV11-2|TRBD2|TRBJ2-7
TGTGCCAGCAGCTTAAGGGGAGCGGGACTATTCTACGAGCAGTACTTC
CASSLRGAGLFYEQYF
>many|13|TRBV11-1|.|TRBJ2-1
TGTGCCAGCAGCTTTAGGCGATTTGGAGAGCAGTTCTTC
CASSFRRFGEQFF
>.|16|TRBV27|.|TRBJ1-1
TGTGCCAGCAGTTCGCTCGGGCGGGGGGCTGACACTGAAGCTTTCTTT
CASSSLGRGADTEAFF
>.|15|TRBV7-9|TRBD2|TRBJ2-2
TGTGCCAGCAGCCGTGGGACTAGCAACACCGGGGAGCTGTTTTTT
CASSRGTSNTGELFF
>.|15|TRBV4-2|.|TRBJ2-1
TGTGCCAGCAGCCATAGGGGCGGACACTACAATGAGCAGTTCTTC
CASSHRGGHYNEQFF
>.|15|TRBV6-5|.|TRBJ1-1
TGTGCCAGCAGTTACTCGAAACAGCAGAACACTGAAGCTTTCTTT
CASSYSKQQNTEAFF
>.|15|TRBV25-1|.|TRBJ2-3
TGTGCCAGTACAAAGGACAGCCAAGGGACAGATACGCAGTATTTT
CASTKDSQGTDTQYF
>.|13|TRBV27|.|TRBJ2-1
TGTGCCAGCAGTTTAACCGGTATCGATGAGCAGTTCTTC
CASSLTGIDEQFF
>.|17|TRBV11-3|.|TRBJ2-1
TGTGCCAGCAGCTTAGAAGGGACCGGGACCTCCTACAATGAGCAGTTCTTC
CASSLEGTGTSYNEQFF
>few|15|TRBV9|.|TRBJ1-1
TGTGCCAGCAGCCCTTCAGGGGTCATTTCCACTGAAGCTTTCTTT
CASSPSGVISTEAFF
>once|15|TRBV6-1|.|TRBJ2-6
TGTGCCAGCAGTGGGGACTTCACTGGGGCCAACGTCCTGACTTTC
CASSGDFTGANVLTF
>.|13|TRBV6-5|TRBD2|TRBJ2-1
TGTGCCAGCAGTGAAGTGGCGGGAGGCGTGCAGTTCTTC
CASSEVAGGVQFF
>few|10|TRBV9|TRBD1|TRBJ2-7
TGTGCCAGCGTGGGACAGACGGTTTTCTTC
CASVGQTVFF
>.|15|TRBV29-1|.|TRBJ1-2
TGCAGCGTATCAGGGACATTTTCTTCTTACTATGGCTACACCTTC
CSVSGTFSSYYGYTF
>.|14|TRBV2|TRBD1|TRBJ2-7
TGTGCCAGCAGCGTTAGGACAGGGGACACCTCGCAGTACTTC
CASSVRTGDTSQYF
>few|15|TRBV9|.|TRBJ2-2
TGTGCCAGCAGCGATAGCGGTACGAACACCGGGGAGCTGTTTTTT
CASSDSGTNTGELFF
>.|19|TRBV7-2|.|TRBJ2-4
TGTGCCAGCAGCTTAGCTCCCTCCGGGACCCTTTTAGCCAAAAACATTCAGTACTTC
CASSLAPSGTLLAKNIQYF
>few|16|TRBV5-4|TRBD1|TRBJ2-3
TGTGCCAGCAGCTCACATGGACAGGCCTCGAAAGATACGCAGTATTTT
CASSSHGQASKDTQYF
>.|15|TRBV15|TRBD2|TRBJ2-7
TGTGCCACCTCCCCACGACTAGCGGGAGGCCTCGAGCAGTACTTC
CATSPRLAGGLEQYF
>.|13|TRBV18|.|TRBJ2-3
TGTGCCAGCTCACCCGGGGGCCGAGATACGCAGTATTTT
CASSPGGRDTQYF